This T cell receptor (beta chain) was captured by sequencing in a study of blood T cell repertoires in COVID-19. Overall study: PBMCs, B-cell-depleted T cells, or T cells were the source of the cDNA or gDNA that made up the material.

Per the original methods: The authors estimated nucleated cell counts from reference gene primer amplification. Data came from immunoSEQ multiplex PCR; TCRdb stores just in-frame clones and leaves some out. D and trimming come from the DNA, and the V and J calls and clone size come from that table. The sample lists around 90,000 clones, about 91% occurring once. The V end lost 1 base, the J end lost 6 bases, and 12 bases lay between the germline ends. The CDR3 is made up of 14 amino acids. Germline CDR1 LNHDA, CDR2 SQIVND (reference sequence). The sample consisted of peripheral blood. The chain employs TRBV19 and TRBJ1-2; no firm D call. The receptor's source is a man between 45 and 60 years old with COVID-19, enrolled during active disease. CDR3 sequence: CASSIVITRDGYTF. The CDR3 nucleotides are TGTGCCAGTAGTATAGTTATAACTAGAGATGGCTACACCTTC.